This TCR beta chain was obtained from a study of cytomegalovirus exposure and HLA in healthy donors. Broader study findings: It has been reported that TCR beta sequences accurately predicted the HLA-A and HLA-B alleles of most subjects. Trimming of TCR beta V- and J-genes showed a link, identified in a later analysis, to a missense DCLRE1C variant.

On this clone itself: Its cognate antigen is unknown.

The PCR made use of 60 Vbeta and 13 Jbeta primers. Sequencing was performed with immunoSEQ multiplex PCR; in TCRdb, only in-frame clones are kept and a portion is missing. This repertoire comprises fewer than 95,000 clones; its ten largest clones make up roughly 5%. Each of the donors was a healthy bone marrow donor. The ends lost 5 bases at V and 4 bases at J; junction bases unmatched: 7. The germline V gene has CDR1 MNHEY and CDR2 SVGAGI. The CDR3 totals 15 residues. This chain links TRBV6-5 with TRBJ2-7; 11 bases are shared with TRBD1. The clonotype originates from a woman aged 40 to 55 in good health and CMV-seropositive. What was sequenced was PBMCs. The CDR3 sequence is CASSRDRGAVYEQYF. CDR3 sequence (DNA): TGTGCCAGCAGTCGGGACAGGGGGGCTGTGTACGAGCAGTACTTC.